This T cell receptor (beta chain) was identified in a study of spatial heterogeneity in lung cancer. Study at large: Sequencing consistently turned up more beta-chain sequences than alpha-chain sequences.

Trimming left V 10 bases short and J 7 bases short, with 17 bases between. Germline CDR1 and CDR2: LNHDA and SQIVND (reference sequence). The length of the CDR3 is 13 residues. Each CDR3 protein is one row after TCRdb ran MiXCR on the 5' RACE reads. The sample contains approximately 92,000 distinct CDR3 sequences, 9.5% to 15% of which appear only once. Time point in this sample: sample taken at primary tumor resection. Material: PBMCs, obtained at surgery. This clonotype was obtained from a male donor with early-stage non-small cell lung cancer. The V gene is TRBV19, the J gene TRBJ2-1; no clear D. The CDR3 DNA follows: TGTGCCACCGGCCAAATGCTAGGGAATGAGCAGTTCTTC. It translates to CATGQMLGNEQFF. The full variable domain, rest sourced from reference TRBV19 and TRBJ2-1, is DGGITQSPKYLFRKEGQNVTLSCEQNLNHDAMYWYRQDPGQGLRLIYYSQIVNDFQKGDIAEGYSVSREKKESFPLTVTSAQKNPTAFYLCATGQMLGNEQFFGPGTRLTVL.